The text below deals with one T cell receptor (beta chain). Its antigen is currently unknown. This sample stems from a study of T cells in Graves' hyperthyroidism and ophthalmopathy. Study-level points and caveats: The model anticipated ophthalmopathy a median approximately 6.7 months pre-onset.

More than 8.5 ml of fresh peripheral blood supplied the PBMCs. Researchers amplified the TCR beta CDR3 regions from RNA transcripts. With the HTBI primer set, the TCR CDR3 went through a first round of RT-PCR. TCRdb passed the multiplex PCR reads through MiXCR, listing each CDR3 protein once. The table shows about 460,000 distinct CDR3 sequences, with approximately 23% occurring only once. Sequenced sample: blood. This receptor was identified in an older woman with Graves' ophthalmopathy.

The CDR3 DNA is TGTGCCAGCAGCACAGGGGGCTATGGGGATACGCAGTATTTT. This translates into CASSTGGYGDTQYF. The chain employs TRBV6-2 or TRBV6-3 and TRBJ2-3; 9 bases are shared with TRBD1. The CDR3 length is 14 residues. V gave up 6 bases and J gave up 6 bases; unmatched junction bases: 7. Germline assignment: CDR1 MNHEY and CDR2 SVGEGT.